This T cell receptor beta chain was documented in a study of shared clonotypes between healthy human individuals (TCRdb year 2020). The study in broad terms: The cohort included three men and two women between 18 and 49 years of age. Blood TCR repertoires of a handful of healthy adults were deeply sequenced to estimate repertoire size and the extent of clonotype sharing between individuals. For each donor, CD4 naive and CD4 memory were each given three plates, CD8 naive was given two plates, and CD8 memory was given one plate. Each donor's leukapheresis produced roughly between roughly 0.85 and 9.5 billion PBMCs. To increase sequencing depth and limit assay-specific biases, TCR repertoire library preparation and sequencing were carried out by different laboratories using diverse techniques. What the authors observed across the whole study: Compared with non-shared clonotypes, the clonotypes found in all four sorted-subset donors had higher generation probabilities. Pairwise subsampling indicated that sequencing depth was expected to affect the degree of clonotype sharing among donors. Sampling was limited to blood, and TCR repertoires in tissue likely differ from TCR repertoires in blood. Because the study included only a small number of donors, the genetic and exposure-history diversity represented was limited. Across a handful of donors, around 5% of naive CD4, 3.5% of naive CD8, approximately 2.5% of memory CD4, and over 0.35% of memory CD8 clonotypes were shared. Even with the large sequencing depth, rarefaction of the sorted-subset datasets indicated that sequencing was incomplete. Naive subsets generally had larger estimated clonotype richness than memory subsets.

The germline V gene yields SQVTM for CDR1 and ANQGSEA for CDR2. Trimming takes 5 bases from V and 5 bases from J, and the germline ends sit 16 bases apart. CDR3 length: 13 amino acids, cysteine to phenylalanine. Solely the CDR3 DNA is kept, with 39 bases framed from the first base. Comments on this clone: There is no known antigen for this receptor. Base qualities were left out, and no much larger clone turns up one base away.

Using the deep immunoSEQ assay, TCR CDR3 regions were amplified from genomic DNA by multiplex PCR. Extracted genomic DNA from each cell subset was spread evenly across all wells of several immunoSEQ 96-well plates, with each plate serving as a replicate. For sorted subsets, each replicate PCR was loaded with 200 ng genomic DNA, equivalent to 32,000 or so T cell genomes. Purified libraries were quantified with a Qubit 3.0 fluorometer, sized on a Bioanalyzer 2100, and re-quantified with the KAPA Library Quantification kit. Each immunoSEQ 96-well plate was sequenced on its own single-read 150-cycle Illumina NextSeq 550 flow cell. As for how the authors treated the data: Because the immunoSEQ output held only junctional sequences and lacked quality scores, the filtering could not match the filtering applied to full-length reads. To assign V/J genes and CDR3, sequences were annotated against IMGT germline references using PyIR, a Python wrapper for IgBLAST v1.9. Reads were removed for weak V/J assignments (E-value above 1e-6), missing CDR3, stop codons, out-of-frame junctions, or ambiguous translated residues. V3J clonotypes were defined as sequences sharing the same inferred V gene, J gene, and CDR3 amino acid sequence. Percentage overlap between repertoires was computed as shared unique clonotypes divided by the size of the smaller repertoire. RTK rarefaction, the Chao1 estimator, and Recon v2.1 estimates of unobserved clonotypes were used to assess repertoire richness. Generation probabilities for all TCRbeta clonotypes obtained by the gDNA method from a handful of donors were computed using OLGA. The immuneACCESS repertoire file appears here via TCRdb, limited to in-frame rearrangements. These files lack a portion of the clones; in checked studies, under half of the deficit traces to unresolved V genes, and the cause of the others is not known. Clonal size and the V and J genes are those of that table, whereas D and trimming came from the DNA. Within this sample are just over 2,000,000 clones, with approximately 94% of them counted one time only. The leading ten clones occupy about 1.1% of the sample.

For the CD8 naive samples, CD45RO-negative cells were positively selected for CCR7, yielding a CD45RA+CCR7+ population from which TemRA cells were excluded. Healthy HIV-negative adults with no recently reported acute infections or vaccinations were included as donors. Only Caucasian adults living in Nashville, Tennessee, USA were represented among the donors. Blood was collected by leukapheresis, and PBMCs were isolated by Ficoll-Histopaque density gradient centrifugation and then cryopreserved in liquid nitrogen vapor phase. Purity and quantity of every magnetically sorted T cell population were checked by analytical flow cytometry. From each sorted fraction, genomic DNA was isolated and quantified by UV absorbance on a Nanodrop 2000c.

Recombination connected TRBV29-1 to TRBJ2-7; TRBD2 is a weak D gene call, 7 bases matching. Sequencing used naive CD8+ T cells sorted from blood. Read against the paper, the sample's cell subset or site label means: CD45RA+CCR7+. The origin of this receptor is a man between 18 and 29 years old in good health. The CDR3 amino acid sequence is: CSVLEGGRHEQYF. The nucleotides are TGCAGCGTTTTAGAGGGGGGGCGGCACGAGCAGTACTTC.